Below are 2 T cell receptor beta chains sequenced from a single sample in a study of blood T cell repertoires in COVID-19. TCRdb keeps only in-frame clones here, not all; method: immunoSEQ multiplex PCR. The top ten clones hold around 6.3% of a sample with 95,000 to 150,000 clones, 85% of them seen once. Sequenced: peripheral blood. All receptors come from an elderly man with active or convalescent COVID-19.

The chain joins TRBV24-1 to TRBJ2-3; D is unresolved. The CDR3 sequence is 15 residues long. V gave up 4 bases and J gave up 0 bases, with 10 bases separating them. Germline V CDR1 and CDR2: KGHDR, SFDVKD. The CDR3, as DNA: TGTGCCACCAGTGAGAAGTTCGGGAGCACAGATACGCAGTATTTT. Translated, it gives CATSEKFGSTDTQYF.

This clone was counted a few times. V is TRBV6-6 and J is TRBJ1-2; 10 nucleotides agree with TRBD1. Germline loops: CDR1 MNHNY, CDR2 SVGAGI (reference sequence). J lost 8 bases, V lost 6 bases, and 15 bases had no gene match. The CDR3 has 16 amino acids. The chain's CDR3 is CASRSTGTGEVNGYTF. CDR3 DNA sequence: TGTGCCAGCAGATCCACGGGGACAGGGGAAGTGAACGGCTACACCTTC.